The rows below give T cell receptor beta chains drawn from one sample of a study of cytomegalovirus exposure and HLA in healthy donors. TCRdb's table, derived via immunoSEQ multiplex PCR, lists solely in-frame clones and lacks some. This sample contains fewer than 95,000 clones. Sequencing was done on a sample of PBMCs. The receptors come from a woman between 35 and 50 years old in good health and CMV-seropositive. Both conserved end residues are part of each CDR3. Each record gives: J gene, V gene, D gene, CDR3 DNA, CDR3 protein. D genes are given only for firm matches.

>TRBJ1-6|TRBV9|NA
TGTGCCAGCAGCCCCGCGGGGGGCGCGAATTCACCCCTCCACTTT
CASSPAGGANSPLHF
>TRBJ2-3|TRBV5-4|TRBD2
TGTGCCAGCAGCTTGCCCGGGGGGAGGGCGCAGTATTTT
CASSLPGGRAQYF
>TRBJ1-1|TRBV6-5|NA
TGTGCCAGCACTAGGGGTAGAGCTTTCTTT
CASTRGRAFF
>TRBJ1-3|TRBV7-2|NA
TGTGCCAGCAGCCCTTCGGGCTCTGGAAACACCATATATTTT
CASSPSGSGNTIYF
>TRBJ1-4|TRBV5-1|TRBD1
TGCGCCAGCAGCAGCAGGGGGTCTAATGAAAAACTGTTTTTT
CASSSRGSNEKLFF
>TRBJ2-1|TRBV5-6|TRBD2
TGTGCCAGCAGCCAAAGAGCGGGTAGCGGGGCCCAGTTCTTC
CASSQRAGSGAQFF
>TRBJ2-1|TRBV28|NA
TGTGCCAGCGGTTGGGGGGAAGGGGATGAGCAGTTCTTC
CASGWGEGDEQFF
>TRBJ1-2|TRBV18|TRBD1
TGTGCCAGCTCCCAGGGACAGGTCCGGGGGAACTATGGCTACACCTTC
CASSQGQVRGNYGYTF
>TRBJ1-1|TRBV6-6|TRBD1
TGTGCCAGCAGTTTTCGGGACAGCAGCACTGAAGCTTTCTTT
CASSFRDSSTEAFF
>TRBJ1-1|TRBV7-2|NA
TGTGCCAGCAGCTTAGGAAGCCAGAACACTGAAGCTTTCTTT
CASSLGSQNTEAFF
>TRBJ2-6|TRBV5-1|NA
TGCGCCAGCAGCGAGACCGGGTCGAGCTCTGGGGCCAACGTCCTGACTTTC
CASSETGSSSGANVLTF
>TRBJ1-1|TRBV19|TRBD1
TGTGCCAGTAGTATACCGGGACAGGGAAACACTGAAGCTTTCTTT
CASSIPGQGNTEAFF
>TRBJ2-3|TRBV19|TRBD2
TGTGCCAGTAGTAAGACTAGCGAAGATACGCAGTATTTT
CASSKTSEDTQYF
>TRBJ2-5|TRBV11-3|TRBD2
TGTGCCAGCAGCTCTGGACTAGCCGGGGCTCGGGAGACCCAGTACTTC
CASSSGLAGARETQYF
>TRBJ1-1|TRBV21-1|NA
TGTGCCAGCAGCCCGACAGGGGGCACTGAAGCTTTCTTT
CASSPTGGTEAFF
>TRBJ2-3|TRBV15|TRBD2
TGTGCCACCAGCACTAAGCGGGGGGGTCTAAGCACAGATACGCAGTATTTT
CATSTKRGGLSTDTQYF
>TRBJ1-1|TRBV19|NA
TGTGCCAGCGCCAGGGTGACGAACACTGAAGCTTTCTTT
CASARVTNTEAFF